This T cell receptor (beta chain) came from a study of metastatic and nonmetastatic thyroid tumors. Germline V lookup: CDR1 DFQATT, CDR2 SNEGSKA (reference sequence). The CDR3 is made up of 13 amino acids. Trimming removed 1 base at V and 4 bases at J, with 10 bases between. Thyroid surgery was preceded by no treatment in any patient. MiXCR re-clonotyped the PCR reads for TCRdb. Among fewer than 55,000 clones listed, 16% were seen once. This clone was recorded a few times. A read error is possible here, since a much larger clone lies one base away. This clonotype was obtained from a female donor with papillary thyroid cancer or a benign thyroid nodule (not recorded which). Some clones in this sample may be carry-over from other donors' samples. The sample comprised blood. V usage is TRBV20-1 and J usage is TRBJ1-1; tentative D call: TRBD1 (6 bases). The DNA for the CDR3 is TGCAGTGCTAGAGCAGGGGAAGCCACTGAAGCTTTCTTT. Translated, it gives CSARAGEATEAFF.